A selection of T cell receptor beta chains follows, all from one sample in a study of sequential checkpoint blockade in melanoma. Assay: immunoSEQ multiplex PCR; the TCRdb copy retains only in-frame clones and omits some. Of about 3,500 clones detected, over 15% appear once; the ten largest clones hold less than 25%. The material sequenced was tumor tissue (inferred from file names), taken from a patient given nivolumab and ipilimumab in sequence. The receptors were gathered from a human donor with melanoma. The CDR3 runs from the conserved cysteine through the conserved F or W. A D gene is named only where the DNA matches it firmly. The size entry is marked missing in some rows and otherwise reads once, few, many or a size class.

CDR3 DNA	CDR3 protein	D gene	V gene	J gene	clone size
TGTGCCAGCAGCCACCCGCCGGGGAGCTTAGTTGATACGCAGTATTTT	CASSHPPGSLVDTQYF	NA	TRBV11-3	TRBJ2-3	many
TGTGCCAGCAGCTTAGAGGGGGGACTAGCGGGATCCACCGGGGAGCTGTTTTTT	CASSLEGGLAGSTGELFF	TRBD2	TRBV11-3	TRBJ2-2	many
TGTGCCAGCAGCTTCACAGGCGGACTTAACTATGGCTACACCTTC	CASSFTGGLNYGYTF	NA	TRBV11-3	TRBJ1-2	NA
TGTGCCAGCAGCGACGACAAAGGGCGCAATCAGCCCCAGCATTTT	CASSDDKGRNQPQHF	NA	TRBV11-3	TRBJ1-5	NA
TGTGCCATCAGTGAGTCGGCGGGGACTAATGAAAAACTGTTTTTT	CAISESAGTNEKLFF	NA	TRBV10-3	TRBJ1-4	medium-sized
TGTGCCAGCAGCCGCATTCCGGGTCTTCTTAACACTGAAGCTTTCTTT	CASSRIPGLLNTEAFF	NA	TRBV11-3	TRBJ1-1	many
TGTGCCATCAGCCTACGACCCGCCGCGAGATCCGACAATGAGCAGTTCTTC	CAISLRPAARSDNEQFF	NA	TRBV6-8	TRBJ2-1	few
TGTGCCAGCAGTCGTTCCGGGACAGTCTCCTACAATGAGCAGTTCTTC	CASSRSGTVSYNEQFF	TRBD1	TRBV11-3	TRBJ2-1	few
TGTGCCATCAGTGAGTCGTGGGGCGGCTCCTACGAGCAGTACTTC	CAISESWGGSYEQYF	NA	TRBV10-3	TRBJ2-7	few
TGTGCCAGTAGTATTAGAGGGGGGGACGAGCAGTACTTC	CASSIRGGDEQYF	NA	TRBV19	TRBJ2-7	few
TGTGCCAGCAGCCGTGCCGGGGAGCTGTTTTTT	CASSRAGELFF	NA	TRBV6-7	TRBJ2-2	few
TGTGCCAGCAGCCTAACCGGGACACAGGACTATGGCTACACCTTC	CASSLTGTQDYGYTF	NA	TRBV11-3	TRBJ1-2	few
TGCGCCAGCAGCCAAGAGGATGAGGGGGCTTACTACGAGCAGTACTTC	CASSQEDEGAYYEQYF	TRBD1	TRBV4-1	TRBJ2-7	medium-sized
TGTGCCAGTGGTAGGGGATTGCGGGAGACCCAGTACTTC	CASGRGLRETQYF	NA	TRBV19	TRBJ2-5	NA
TGTGCCAGCAGCCTCCTGACTAACAGCGGGGCCAGCACAGATACGCAGTATTTT	CASSLLTNSGASTDTQYF	TRBD2	TRBV11-3	TRBJ2-3	medium-sized
TGTGCCAGCAGCTTAGAGGTCAGGCCGCTCGAGCAGTACTTC	CASSLEVRPLEQYF	NA	TRBV11-3	TRBJ2-7	few
TGCGCCAGCAGCCAAGGTTACACTGAAGCTTTCTTT	CASSQGYTEAFF	NA	TRBV4-1	TRBJ1-1	NA
TGCGCCAGCAGCTTGGAAGAACTACACCCAGGTGAAAAACTGTTTTTT	CASSLEELHPGEKLFF	NA	TRBV5-1	TRBJ1-4	NA
TGTGCCAGCAAGTTAGATAGTTTCTCCGCCTTTTTCTTC	CASKLDSFSAFFF	NA	TRBV19	TRBJ2-1	NA
TGTGCCAGCAGCTCCCTTTTTGACTCCTATGGCTACACCTTC	CASSSLFDSYGYTF	NA	TRBV11-3	TRBJ1-2	many
TGTGCCAGCAGTTCTTACGCGGGAGGGCCCGACGAGCAGTACTTC	CASSSYAGGPDEQYF	TRBD2	TRBV28	TRBJ2-7	few
TGTGCCAGCAGGGTTAGAACTTACGAGCAGTACTTC	CASRVRTYEQYF	NA	TRBV9	TRBJ2-7	NA
TGTGCCAGCAGCTTAGACGGAACTTACACTGAAGCTTTCTTT	CASSLDGTYTEAFF	NA	TRBV11-3	TRBJ1-1	many
TGTGCCACCAGCAGAGCTGGCAGCCTTATAGCCAAAAACATTCAGTACTTC	CATSRAGSLIAKNIQYF	NA	TRBV15	TRBJ2-4	NA
TGTGCCAGCAGCGTAGAGGGGACAGTCACCGGGGAGCTGTTTTTT	CASSVEGTVTGELFF	TRBD1	TRBV9	TRBJ2-2	few
TGTGCCAGCAGGCGAGGACCAGCAGGGGCCTACGAGCAGTACTTC	CASRRGPAGAYEQYF	NA	TRBV6-8	TRBJ2-7	few
TGTGCCAGCAGCTTAGCGCTGCAGTCTACGCAGTATTTT	CASSLALQSTQYF	NA	TRBV7-1	TRBJ2-3	many
TGTGCCAGCTCACCACCGGGACAGGGTTATGCTTTCTTT	CASSPPGQGYAFF	TRBD1	TRBV18	TRBJ1-1	NA
TGCGCCAGCAGCTTGCAAGGACTAGATGTTGGGGAGCAGTACTTC	CASSLQGLDVGEQYF	TRBD2	TRBV5-1	TRBJ2-7	NA
TGTGCCAGCAGTTCCTCTGGACAGGGGAGGACTGAAGCTTTCTTT	CASSSSGQGRTEAFF	TRBD1	TRBV28	TRBJ1-1	NA
TGTGCTAGTGGTTTCCGGGACAGCAACTACAATGAGCAGTTCTTC	CASGFRDSNYNEQFF	TRBD1	TRBV12-5	TRBJ2-1	NA
TGTGCCAGCAGCCCCCCTTTTAGGATAGCGGGAGTTCTGAATGAGCAGTTCTTC	CASSPPFRIAGVLNEQFF	TRBD2	TRBV11-3	TRBJ2-1	few
TGTGCCTGGAGTGTACTTGGAAACACCATATATTTT	CAWSVLGNTIYF	NA	TRBV30	TRBJ1-3	few
TGCAGCGTTCGTCGTTCGACAAATGCTGAAGCTTTCTTT	CSVRRSTNAEAFF	NA	TRBV29-1	TRBJ1-1	NA
TGCAGCGTTGCCCTAGCGGGCGTAGAGACCCAGTACTTC	CSVALAGVETQYF	TRBD2	TRBV29-1	TRBJ2-5	few
TGTGCCAGCAGTTTCGCAGGGGCTTCTAACTATGGCTACACCTTC	CASSFAGASNYGYTF	NA	TRBV6-8	TRBJ1-2	NA
TGTGCCACCAGCAGAGAGACGAAACGATCTGGTACCCAGTACTTC	CATSRETKRSGTQYF	NA	TRBV15	TRBJ2-5	NA
TGTGCCAGCAGCCTATGGACAGGGGGCCACGAGCAGTACTTC	CASSLWTGGHEQYF	TRBD1	TRBV14	TRBJ2-7	few
TGTGCCAGTAGTCCCCGTAACCCCCTAAATCAGCCCCAGCATTTT	CASSPRNPLNQPQHF	NA	TRBV19	TRBJ1-5	NA
TGTGCCAGCAGCTTAGTGGGCGGGAGGTCCTACGAGCAGTACTTC	CASSLVGGRSYEQYF	TRBD2	TRBV11-3	TRBJ2-7	medium-sized
TGTGCCAGCTCACCCAACAGGTTTAGCAATCAGCCCCAGCATTTT	CASSPNRFSNQPQHF	NA	TRBV18	TRBJ1-5	NA
TGTGCCAGCAGTAACAGGGATTCGGGCACAGATACGCAGTATTTT	CASSNRDSGTDTQYF	NA	TRBV28	TRBJ2-3	many
TGTGCCAGCCCTATGCGACAGGGACTAGACTATGGCTACACCTTC	CASPMRQGLDYGYTF	TRBD1	TRBV6-8	TRBJ1-2	few
TGTGCCAGCAGGCCGGGACAGGCGAACACTGAAGCTTTCTTT	CASRPGQANTEAFF	TRBD1	TRBV6-8	TRBJ1-1	NA
TGTGCCAGCAGCCCCTTTGGAGGGGGGCCGAGGTACGAGCAGTACTTC	CASSPFGGGPRYEQYF	NA	TRBV11-3	TRBJ2-7	many
TGTGCCAGCAGTCCGAGCCTGATTAACACTGAAGCTTTCTTT	CASSPSLINTEAFF	NA	TRBV28	TRBJ1-1	NA
TGTGCCAGCAGCCTCGGACAGAACAATGAGCAGTTCTTC	CASSLGQNNEQFF	NA	TRBV7-4	TRBJ2-1	many
TGTGCCAGCAGCCCCCCGGGGACACAAATTCGCACAGATACGCAGTATTTT	CASSPPGTQIRTDTQYF	NA	TRBV11-3	TRBJ2-3	few
TGTGCCATCAGTCTGGTTTTCTGTAGATACAGTCGGGCCAACGTCCTGATTTTC	CAISLVFCRYSRANVLIF	NA	TRBV6-8	TRBJ2-6	few
TGCGCCAGCAAGGATAGGCCAGGACAGGGAAGTTCACCCCTCCACTTT	CASKDRPGQGSSPLHF	TRBD1	TRBV5-1	TRBJ1-6	NA